These 7 T cell receptor beta chains came from one sample sequenced in a study of T cell responses to AZD1222 COVID-19 vaccine. Produced via immunoSEQ multiplex PCR; TCRdb's table is partial and in-frame only. The sample records about 100,000 clones, 80% to 90% being singletons. Sequencing was performed on peripheral blood, taken on day 0 of AZD1222 vaccination. The origin of the receptors is an adult in good health.

The chain combines TRBV28 with TRBJ1-6; D might be TRBD1 (5 bases). The CDR3 is 16 amino acids. Deletions cut 2 bases from V and 7 bases from J, with 15 bases between. Germline CDR1 reads MDHEN; CDR2 reads SYDVKM. The CDR3 protein is CASSLTVGTSNSPLHF. CDR3 bases: TGTGCCAGCAGTTTAACTGTTGGGACTTCCAATTCACCCCTCCACTTT. The full variable domain, rest sourced from reference TRBV28 and TRBJ1-6, is DVKVTQSSRYLVKRTGEKVFLECVQDMDHENMFWYRQDPGLGLRLIYFSYDVKMKEKGDIPEGYSVSREKKERFSLILESASTNQTSMYLCASSLTVGTSNSPLHFGNGTRLTVT.

The CDR3, as DNA: TGTGCCAGCAGCTTACACAATGCACTCTCCTACGAGCAGTACTTC. Its translation is CASSLHNALSYEQYF. V usage is TRBV7-2 and J usage is TRBJ2-7; no firm D call. The CDR3 contains 15 residues. The germline V gene encodes CDR1 SGHTA and CDR2 FQGNSA. Trimming stripped 2 bases from V and 0 bases from J, with 11 bases between.

The chain recombines TRBV9 with TRBJ1-5, with TRBD1 matching 7 bases. V lost 3 bases and J lost 3; bases outside the gene matches: 6. CDR1 and CDR2 (germline): SGDLS, YYNGEE. The CDR3 totals 15 residues. CDR3 residues: CASSARDSNNQPQHF. CDR3 in DNA: TGTGCCAGCAGCGCCAGGGACAGCAACAATCAGCCCCAGCATTTT. Variable domain in full (rest from reference TRBV9 and TRBJ1-5): DSGVTQTPKHLITATGQRVTLRCSPRSGDLSVYWYQQSLDQGLQFLIQYYNGEERAKGNILERFSAQQFPDLHSELNLSSLELGDSALYFCASSARDSNNQPQHFGDGTRLSIL.

CDR3 coding DNA: TGTGCCAGCACAGACAGGGTTGGGGGGGATACGCAGTATTTT. It specifies CASTDRVGGDTQYF. The chain is built from TRBV25-1 and TRBJ2-3; possibly TRBD1 for D (7 bases). This CDR3 comprises 14 residues. Germline CDR1 MGHDK, CDR2 SYGVNS. V lost 7 bases and J lost 6, with 17 bases in between.

The chain is built from TRBV7-2 and TRBJ1-1; D is uncertain. Trimming removed 1 base from V and 3 bases from J, with 6 bases in between. Germline V gives CDR1 SGHTA, CDR2 FQGNSA. This CDR3 comprises 13 residues. This CDR3 reads CASSLGVYTEAFF. Here the CDR3 DNA reads TGTGCCAGCAGCTTAGGGGTGTACACTGAAGCTTTCTTT.

This chain uses TRBV15 with TRBJ1-1, with D possibly matching TRBD1 (6 bases). The germline CDR1 and CDR2 sequences are LNHNV and YYDKDF (reference sequence). This CDR3 has 13 amino acids. V dropped 3 bases and J dropped 9 bases, with 14 bases sitting between them. DNA for the CDR3: TGTGCCACCAGCAGGGATAATACAGGGAAAGCTTTCTTT. This encodes CATSRDNTGKAFF.

The V call is TRBV28, the J call TRBJ2-2; 9 bases agree with TRBD2. In germline, CDR1 is MDHEN, CDR2 SYDVKM. This CDR3 is built from 15 residues. V was pared by 2 bases and J by 4 bases, with 2 bases of the junction left unmatched. The CDR3 DNA is TGTGCCAGCAGTTTAAGCGGGGGGCTCACCGGGGAGCTGTTTTTT. As protein: CASSLSGGLTGELFF.